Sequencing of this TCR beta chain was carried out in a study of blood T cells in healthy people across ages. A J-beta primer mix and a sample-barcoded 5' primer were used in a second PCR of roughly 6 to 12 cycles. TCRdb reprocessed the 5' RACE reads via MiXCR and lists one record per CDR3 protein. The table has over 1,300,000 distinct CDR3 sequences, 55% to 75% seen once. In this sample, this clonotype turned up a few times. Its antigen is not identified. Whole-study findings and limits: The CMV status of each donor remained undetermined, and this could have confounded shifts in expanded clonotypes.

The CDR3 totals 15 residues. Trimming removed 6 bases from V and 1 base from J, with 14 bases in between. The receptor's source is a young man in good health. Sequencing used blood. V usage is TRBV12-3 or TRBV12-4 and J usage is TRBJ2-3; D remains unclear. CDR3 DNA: TGTGCCAGCAGCAGTACGGGTTTCCGCACAGATACGCAGTATTTT. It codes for CASSSTGFRTDTQYF.